A single sample gave rise to the 18 T cell receptor beta chains below, sequenced in a study of neurological immune-mediated disorders (dated by TCRdb to the late 2010s). Libraries came from 5' RACE. The sequencing machine was an Illumina HiSeq 2500. The public reads were quality trimmed at Q25 with fastp and then assembled into clones with MiXCR by TCRdb, keeping productive beta chains. A single entry per CDR3 protein holds the most common genes and DNA from its merged rows. A total of 90,000 to 150,000 distinct CDR3 sequences appear in this sample, 3% to 3.5% of them only once. 1% to 1.5% of the sample is taken by the ten largest. The material sequenced was PBMCs. These receptors came from a woman aged 25 to 39 with multiple sclerosis.

V is TRBV20-1 and J is TRBJ2-7; 8 bases fit TRBD2. From germline, CDR1 is DFQATT and CDR2 SNEGSKA (reference sequence). Trimming took 0 bases from V and 4 from J; bases not matched to a gene: 8. The CDR3 totals 15 residues. CDR3 sequence (DNA): TGCAGTGCTAGAGACGGGGTAGCGGGGTTTTACGAGCAGTACTTC. This codes for CSARDGVAGFYEQYF.

This clonotype showed up many times. The gene calls are TRBV5-5 and TRBJ1-1; 7 positions match TRBD1. J was trimmed by 5 bases and V by 4 bases; bases with no gene match: 5. Germline V gene lookup returns CDR1 SGHKS and CDR2 YYEKEE (reference sequence). This CDR3 has 13 residues. In DNA form, the CDR3 reads TGTGCCAGCAGCCGAGGGGGCTTAACTGAAGCTTTCTTT. Translating it yields CASSRGGLTEAFF.

This clonotype was seen repeatedly, ten times or more. The chain couples TRBV7-2 to TRBJ2-3; the match to TRBD2 covers 7 bases. Germline values: CDR1 SGHTA, CDR2 FQGNSA. The CDR3 length is 14 residues. V was clipped by 2 bases and J by 6 bases; unmatched bases: 5. CDR3 coding DNA: TGTGCCAGCAGCTTATGGCTAGCGGTGGATACGCAGTATTTT. Its protein is CASSLWLAVDTQYF.

This clonotype was counted ten times or more. Here the CDR3 reads CASSSTGFEAFF. Written as DNA, the CDR3 is TGTGCCAGCAGCTCGACAGGGTTTGAAGCTTTCTTT. The gene calls are TRBV7-2 and TRBJ1-1, with 7 bases fitting TRBD1. V was clipped by 4 bases and J by 7 bases; unmatched bases: 3. This CDR3 region has 12 residues. CDR1 and CDR2 from the germline V gene are SGHTA and FQGNSA.

The sample holds a few counts of this clonotype. The gene calls are TRBV6-5 and TRBJ2-2; D is possibly TRBD1 or TRBD2 (5 bases each). Germline V lookup: CDR1 MNHEY, CDR2 SVGAGI. Trimming removed 7 bases at V and 3 bases at J, with 15 bases between. The CDR3 covers 15 residues. CDR3 in amino acids: CASKVGTDYTGELFF. CDR3 sequence (DNA): TGTGCCAGCAAAGTGGGGACGGATTACACCGGGGAGCTGTTTTTT.

About this clonotype itself: A much larger clone is a single base away; this may be a read error. The chain joins TRBV5-1 to TRBJ2-5, with D tentatively TRBD1 or TRBD2 (7 bases each). CDR1 and CDR2 from the germline V gene are SGHRS and YFSETQ. The CDR3 covers 12 residues. CDR3 residues: CDSRGGQETQYF. The CDR3 nucleotides are TGCGACAGCAGGGGGGGACAAGAGACCCAGTACTTC.

In this sample, this clonotype turned up many times. This chain links TRBV7-9 with TRBJ2-2, with D perhaps being TRBD1 or TRBD2 (5 bases each). Trimming removed 4 bases at V and 2 bases at J, with 17 bases between. This CDR3 is built from 17 residues. Germline V gene sequence: CDR1 SEHNR, CDR2 FQNEAQ (reference sequence). CDR3: CASSSKIWDRNTGELFF. CDR3 coding DNA: TGTGCCAGCAGCTCCAAGATTTGGGACCGCAACACCGGGGAGCTGTTTTTT.

This clonotype appeared many times. V usage is TRBV18 and J usage is TRBJ1-3, with D unresolved. Looked up from germline, CDR1 is KGHSH and CDR2 is LQKENI. This CDR3 is 15 amino acids long. V was trimmed by 5 bases and J by 6 bases, leaving 17 bases between them. CDR3 sequence: CASSRLSGGENTIYF. The CDR3 DNA follows: TGTGCCAGCTCAAGACTTTCGGGCGGGGAAAACACCATATATTTT.

This clonotype was seen at least ten times. The rearrangement uses TRBV6-1 and TRBJ2-1; the D gene is possibly TRBD1 (6 bases). V gave up 3 bases and J gave up 0 bases, with 18 bases separating them. CDR1 and CDR2 from the germline V gene are MNHNS and SASEGT. The CDR3 is 18 residues long. The CDR3 nucleotides are TGTGCCAGCAGTGAGGGGGCAGGTGGGGCACTCTCCTACAATGAGCAGTTCTTC. Its translation is CASSEGAGGALSYNEQFF.

This clonotype occurred many times. V and J are TRBV6-5 and TRBJ1-1; D remains unclear. CDR3 length: 14 amino acids. Germline-derived CDR1 and CDR2 are MNHEY and SVGAGI. Between the trimmed V and J ends, which lost 6 bases and 3 bases, there was a span of 14 bases. The CDR3 DNA is TGTGCCAGCAGAGACACCACCTTAGACACTGAAGCTTTCTTT. The encoded protein is CASRDTTLDTEAFF.

This clonotype occurred many times. The rearrangement links TRBV7-2 to TRBJ2-7; D perhaps matches TRBD2 (6 bases). CDR1 is SGHTA and CDR2 is FQGNSA in the germline V gene. This CDR3 region has 13 residues. V lost 6 bases to trimming and J lost 2 bases, with 11 bases between them. This CDR3 is CASSFGGAYEQYF. The CDR3 DNA is TGTGCCAGCAGTTTCGGGGGAGCCTACGAGCAGTACTTC.

This clonotype showed up many times. This chain joins TRBV20-1 and TRBJ1-3; D gene uncertain. The CDR3 has 16 residues. V dropped 0 bases and J dropped 0 bases, with 12 bases sitting between them. Germline V gives CDR1 DFQATT, CDR2 SNEGSKA (reference sequence). The CDR3 DNA reads as TGCAGTGCTAGAGATCCATCCGTGAGCTCTGGAAACACCATATATTTT. This translates into CSARDPSVSSGNTIYF.

In this sample, this clonotype turned up many times. J is TRBJ2-1 and V is TRBV4-1, with 8 bases that match TRBD2. V lost 4 bases and J lost 4; bases outside the gene matches: 9. Germline lookup yields CDR1 MGHRA and CDR2 YSYEKL. The CDR3 spans 16 residues. This CDR3 is CASSPQAGAFYNEQFF. The CDR3 nucleotides are TGCGCCAGCAGCCCCCAAGCGGGGGCCTTTTACAATGAGCAGTTCTTC.

There are many counts of this clonotype. The chain carries TRBV5-6 and TRBJ2-2, with a tentative D call TRBD2 (7 bases). Trimming took 3 bases from V and 5 from J, leaving 11 bases between them. Germline-derived CDR1 and CDR2 are SGHDT and YYEEEE. This CDR3 is 14 amino acids long. The CDR3 spells CASSYGGQTGELFF. The CDR3 DNA sequence: TGTGCCAGCAGCTACGGGGGGCAAACCGGGGAGCTGTTTTTT.

For this clonotype: An end of the junction differs from the germline gene, which may be a read error. CDR3 sequence reads: CDSSYSGIIATF. The CDR3, as DNA: TGTGACAGCAGTTACTCTGGAATCATAGCTACCTTC. V and J are TRBV6-2 or TRBV6-3 and TRBJ2-7; D gene unclear. CDR1 is MNHEY and CDR2 is SVGEGT in the germline V gene. The CDR3 is 12 residues long.

This clonotype was observed a few times. This may stem from a read error, because a much larger clone lies one nucleotide away. The rearrangement uses TRBV6-6 and TRBJ2-3; 9 nucleotides line up with TRBD1. This CDR3 contains 13 residues. The junction had 4 bases not matched to a gene; V was cut back by 10 bases and J by 2 bases. The germline V gene encodes CDR1 MNHNY and CDR2 SVGAGI (reference sequence). The CDR3 DNA sequence: TGTGCCAACGGGACAGGGTCCACAGATACGCAGTATTTT. Its translation: CANGTGSTDTQYF.

Details on this clonotype: A much larger clone differs by one base, so this may be a read error. The chain recombines TRBV20-1 with TRBJ2-5, with D maybe TRBD2 (6 bases). This CDR3 comprises 12 residues. Germline V gene sequence: CDR1 DFQATT, CDR2 SNEGSKA (reference sequence). In nucleotides, the CDR3 is TGCTGTGCTAGCGACGGCCAAGAGACCCAGTACTTC. Amino acids: CCASDGQETQYF.

In this sample, this clonotype turned up many times. The chain is built from TRBV6-5 and TRBJ1-1; D is uncertain. CDR1 and CDR2 from the germline V gene are MNHEY and SVGAGI. The CDR3 length is 12 residues. V lost 2 bases to trimming and J lost 2 bases, with 3 bases between them. The CDR3 DNA is TGTGCCAGCAGTTACCGAAACACTGAAGCTTTCTTT. Translated: CASSYRNTEAFF.